This T cell receptor beta chain was profiled in a study of cytomegalovirus exposure and HLA in healthy donors (dated by TCRdb to about 2017). In terms of the full investigation: An earlier analysis of about 530 of the donors reported about 300 Gb of sequence data and 90 million to 120 million unique TCR beta sequences obtained from about 179 million T cells. In an earlier analysis of over 550 of the donors, high-throughput TCR beta sequencing was used to judge whether each TCR beta V gene segment behaved as functional or pseudogenic. HLA typing included class I and class II loci at four-digit resolution. In a later genetic analysis, genome-wide SNP genotypes for about three fifths of the roughly 670 donors were used, and that subset was treated as a discovery cohort. Typing coverage differed by locus: A, B, C, DRB1 and DQB1 were typed in about 620-630 donors, DQA1 in 500 to 550, DPA1 in over 600, and DPB1 in approximately 450. Among a few hundred genotyped donors of the cohort, an average of 235,054 unique TCR beta nucleotide sequences were sequenced per donor, about a sixth of them non-productive. The T cell repertoires of around 670 subjects were profiled by immunosequencing and related to cytomegalovirus serostatus. About 5 DR-DQ haplotypes were handled as single units for association and clustering, since linkage in the cohort was strong. Of the approximately 400 genotyped donors, 81% were placed in the genetic ancestry cluster associated with self-reported Caucasian donors. High-throughput TCR immunosequencing, statistical association of individual TCRs with disease status, and machine learning were combined to predict cytomegalovirus infection status. Along with the roughly 670-subject first cohort, a separate validation cohort of over 90 different subjects was used. Rather than using new phenotypic data, the later analysis identified candidate immune exposures from TCR beta sequences and from how often those sequences occurred across donors. A later analysis re-analyzed previously published TCR beta repertoires from roughly 690 donors and added high-resolution HLA genotyping to study TCR occurrence patterns. Donor age, sex, ethnicity and CMV serostatus were compiled together with the repertoire data. Roughly 300 gigabases of sequencing data and roughly 80 million unique TCR sequences made up an early release that covered under 750 HLA-typed donors. All discovery cohort repertoires had been generated using a single sequencing platform. The study aimed to test whether cataloging public T cell receptors could reveal signatures of past pathogen exposure. The study at large found these results: In an earlier analysis of roughly 560 of the donors, most TCR beta V segments were observed in productive rearrangements about 87% or about 30% of the time, broadly matching IMGT annotations. At a false discovery rate of 0.05, a later analysis linked about 16,000 TCR beta sequences to specific HLA alleles. Because HLA typing was unavailable for some donors at each locus, only the typed subset was used in association tests. A further reported finding was that TCR beta sequences accurately predicted the HLA-A and HLA-B alleles for most subjects in the first cohort. A few of the identified cytomegalovirus-associated TCR beta chains were confirmed in vitro to be specific for cytomegalovirus antigens. When HLA alleles, especially DR and DQ, strongly co-occurred, TCR associations were difficult to assign to individual alleles. In the study, some 160 TCR beta chains were listed as associated with cytomegalovirus. According to a later analysis, TCR association rates differed among HLA loci, with DRB1 alleles showing the most associated TCRs and HLA-C alleles showing the fewest. Most CMV-associated TCR beta chains appeared to be HLA-restricted in a later analysis, and the HLA associations seemed to be driven largely by CMV exposure. Seventeen rarely observed V segments, including chromosome 9 orphons, were excluded from the earlier analysis of some 590 of the donors because counts were too low. A later genetic analysis associated a missense DCLRE1C variant with V-gene and J-gene trimming of TCR beta chains, and an independent cohort replicated the association. The 87-base-pair reads could not distinguish some IMGT-functional V segments, including TRBV6-2 and TRBV6-3, so those segments were excluded. Linkage disequilibrium might explain the correlated functional status among segregating V segments, but an unknown experimental factor could not be excluded. In this cohort, only TCR beta chains were sequenced, and detectable features were limited by the absence of alpha or paired-chain data. Roughly uniform sequencing depth across donors was assumed in presence/absence analyses, although this assumption may not hold. In a later analysis, HLA-associated TCR beta chains showed more clonal expansion and lower generation probabilities than non-associated chains that were equally common. While some public TCRs were present in many individuals, most TCR sequences turned up only very rarely across donors. A cluster of highly shared sequence variants was judged likely to represent a technical artifact of the sequencing pipeline. It was suggested by the authors that the approach could potentially be generalized to other disease states and immunological phenotypes. In a later analysis, several top co-occurrence clusters were reported to appear linked to parvovirus B19, influenza, CMV and Epstein-Barr virus. Compared with the roughly 720-donor mean, donors in an Asian-associated ancestry cluster had fewer N-insertions in productive TCRs, according to a later genetic analysis. Immune exposure information for the cohort was limited to CMV serostatus. In both the original and validation cohorts, the classifier was reported to diagnose cytomegalovirus status with high specificity and sensitivity.

This clone showed up just a few times. Its antigen has not been determined. Base quality data are lacking; no much larger clone is found one base away. To prepare the library, the immunoSEQ multiplex PCR assay was applied. For the multiplex PCR, a mixture combining 60 forward primers for TCR Vbeta segments and 13 reverse primers for TCR Jbeta segments was used. Amplification of the CDR3 region of rearranged TCR beta genes was performed with a multiplex PCR assay on genomic DNA. On the Illumina HiSeq System, the amplified TCR beta libraries were sequenced as 87-base-pair reads. On the study's bioinformatics: In a later analysis, around 80 million unique TCR beta chains were counted across the approximately 640 repertoires, and roughly 9.9 million of these chains were shared by at least two donors. To remove PCR and sequencing errors, raw reads were error-corrected and collapsed into unique sequences using a nearest-neighbor algorithm that merged closely related sequences. To assign V, D and J gene segments, CDR3 sequences were aligned to IMGT reference sequences. Each retained sequence needed at least a six-nucleotide match to both a V gene segment and a J gene segment. Rearrangements were classified as productive when the CDR3 lacked stop codons and remained in frame with V and J, and all other rearrangements were classified as non-productive. Following IMGT convention, CDR3 was defined as the stretch from the second conserved V-encoded cysteine to the conserved J-encoded phenylalanine. The earlier analysis of a few hundred of the donors excluded any sequence lacking an unambiguous match to a single V gene segment. An earlier analysis of almost 600 of the donors classified V segments as functional when productive rearrangements were above 56.7% and as segregating when the standard deviation between donors was above 5%. A statistical classification framework was built for diagnosing cytomegalovirus status from the catalog of TCR beta chain sequences. A later analysis assigned V and J genes by comparing TCR nucleotide sequences with IMGT/GENE-DB human TR gene sequences. The TCRdist pipeline was used in a later analysis to assign CDR3 sequences and most-parsimonious VDJ recombination scenarios. A later analysis defined each TCR beta chain by its CDR3 amino acid sequence plus V-gene family, and excluded reads lacking a unique V-gene family. To address suspected cross-contamination and a sequencing artifact, a later analysis removed a few hundred highly shared, low-generation-probability nucleotide sequences. In a later analysis, a clonal expansion index for each public chain was calculated from normalized within-repertoire ranks of inferred template counts. A later analysis computed generation probabilities with a VDJ recombination model fitted to out-of-frame rearrangements, and checked the results against IGoR. A later analysis scored TCR-TCR, TCR-HLA and TCR-CMV co-occurrence with hypergeometric tests, applying a repertoire-size bias correction to TCR pairs. In a later analysis, false discovery rates were estimated by permuting HLA or CMV assignments 20 times. In a later analysis, co-occurring TCRs were grouped using DBSCAN, and TCRdist sequence similarity was added for clustering within HLA-allele-positive subsets. Repertoires with fewer than 30,000 or more than 120,000 public chains, plus five repertoires with anomalous nucleotide sharing, were excluded from co-occurrence clustering. TCRdb took this table from immuneACCESS and kept in-frame rearrangements with V and J called. Such tables lack part of the clones; where checked against another copy, unresolved V genes explain under half of the gap, and the rest is unexplained. From that table come the V and J calls and clone size; the DNA was used to work out D and trimming. In all, the sample holds approximately 170,000 clones, and about 63% of those were seen once. Of the sample, around 3% falls within the top ten clones.

The cohort comprised 670 or so healthy bone marrow donors. All cohort members were sampled while nominally healthy, although unrecorded immune exposures were likely present. The donor was CMV seropositive and belonged to the group of 250 to 300 seropositive cohort members. Each donor provided a peripheral blood sample, and peripheral blood mononuclear cells were used for TCR beta sequencing. Genomic DNA extraction from the blood cell samples was performed with the Qiagen DNeasy Blood Extraction Kit. The germline V gene provides CDR1 SGHRS and CDR2 YFSETQ. The CDR3 holds 14 amino acids from the cysteine to the phenylalanine. Only the CDR3 region is kept as DNA, spanning 42 bases read in frame from base 1. Trimmed from V: 4 bases; trimmed from J: 10 bases; junction bases lacking a gene match: 8.

Sequencing input: PBMCs. The sequence is built from TRBV5-1 and TRBJ1-1; TRBD1 agrees with 12 junctional bases. The receptor comes from a woman aged 40 to 49 in good health and CMV-seropositive. The CDR3 protein sequence reads: CASSLGDRGRGAFF. The DNA is TGCGCCAGCAGCCTGGGGGACAGGGGGCGAGGAGCTTTCTTT.